A selection of T cell receptor beta chains follows, all from one sample in a study of OX40 agonist ivuxolimab in advanced cancers. Repertoires were generated with immunoSEQ multiplex PCR, while TCRdb's copy carries only in-frame clones and drops some. Among 65,000 to 80,000 clones listed, roughly nine tenths were seen once. This specimen consisted of CD4+ or CD8+ T cells sorted from blood, obtained in a trial of the OX40 agonist ivuxolimab. The receptor source for this set is an adult with an advanced solid tumor such as melanoma, head and neck, liver or kidney cancer. The CDR3 runs from the conserved cysteine through the conserved F or W. The order of the fields is D gene, CDR3 length, V gene, clone size, J gene, CDR3 protein, CDR3 DNA. A D gene is named only where the DNA matches it firmly. The size field is filled for only some rows; it gives once, few, many or a size class.

D: NA
length: 16
V: TRBV18
size: NA
J: TRBJ1-4
CDR3: CASSFGGGRTNEKLFF
DNA: TGTGCCAGCTCGTTCGGAGGGGGTAGAACTAATGAAAAACTGTTTTTT

D: NA
length: 15
V: TRBV27
size: NA
J: TRBJ2-3
CDR3: CASAKLALSTDTQYF
DNA: TGTGCCAGCGCCAAACTAGCTCTGAGCACAGATACGCAGTATTTT

D: TRBD1
length: 15
V: TRBV9
size: NA
J: TRBJ2-3
CDR3: CASSVAGTGRDTQYF
DNA: TGTGCCAGCAGCGTAGCCGGGACAGGGAGGGATACGCAGTATTTT

D: TRBD1
length: 17
V: TRBV7-9
size: NA
J: TRBJ1-4
CDR3: CASSFPGQGGLGEKLFF
DNA: TGTGCCAGCAGCTTCCCGGGACAGGGGGGTCTTGGTGAAAAACTGTTTTTT

D: NA
length: 13
V: TRBV6-6
size: NA
J: TRBJ1-1
CDR3: CASSYLGYTEAFF
DNA: TGTGCCAGCAGCTACTTGGGGTACACTGAAGCTTTCTTT

D: NA
length: 12
V: TRBV29-1
size: NA
J: TRBJ2-3
CDR3: CSVDWGADTQYF
DNA: TGCAGCGTGGACTGGGGTGCAGATACGCAGTATTTT

D: NA
length: 14
V: TRBV11-2
size: once
J: TRBJ2-5
CDR3: CASSLNRLSVDQYF
DNA: TGTGCCAGCAGTTTGAACAGGCTCTCGGTGGACCAGTACTTC

D: NA
length: 12
V: TRBV29-1
size: NA
J: TRBJ1-1
CDR3: CSVVISNTEAFF
DNA: TGCAGCGTTGTTATCAGCAACACTGAAGCTTTCTTT

D: NA
length: 17
V: TRBV19
size: NA
J: TRBJ2-4
CDR3: CASSIGGPGRIENIQYF
DNA: TGTGCCAGTAGTATCGGTGGGCCAGGGCGAATTGAAAACATTCAGTACTTC

D: NA
length: 14
V: TRBV6-1
size: NA
J: TRBJ2-7
CDR3: CASRTAGAHYEQYF
DNA: TGTGCCAGCCGAACCGCAGGGGCCCACTACGAGCAGTACTTC

D: TRBD1
length: 13
V: TRBV7-9
size: medium-sized
J: TRBJ1-2
CDR3: CASSLGDRDGYTF
DNA: TGTGCCAGCAGCTTAGGGGACAGGGATGGCTACACCTTC

D: NA
length: 14
V: TRBV7-3
size: NA
J: TRBJ2-1
CDR3: CASSLRGSTDEQFF
DNA: TGTGCCAGCAGCTTAAGGGGGAGCACCGATGAGCAGTTCTTC

D: NA
length: 16
V: TRBV30
size: NA
J: TRBJ1-1
CDR3: CAWSPLFGAMNTEAFF
DNA: TGTGCCTGGAGTCCTCTTTTCGGGGCTATGAACACTGAAGCTTTCTTT

D: TRBD1
length: 16
V: TRBV7-8
size: NA
J: TRBJ2-3
CDR3: CASSTRDRGLVDTQYF
DNA: TGTGCCAGCAGCACCCGGGACAGGGGGCTGGTAGATACGCAGTATTTT

D: NA
length: 12
V: TRBV30
size: NA
J: TRBJ1-1
CDR3: CAWSTGYTEAFF
DNA: TGTGCCTGGAGCACAGGGTACACTGAAGCTTTCTTT

D: TRBD2
length: 14
V: TRBV7-2
size: NA
J: TRBJ2-7
CDR3: CASSWASGTYEQYF
DNA: TGTGCCAGCAGCTGGGCTAGCGGTACCTACGAGCAGTACTTC

D: NA
length: 13
V: TRBV21-1
size: NA
J: TRBJ2-1
CDR3: CASPQRTGWEQFF
DNA: TGTGCCAGCCCCCAGCGGACCGGGTGGGAGCAGTTCTTC

D: NA
length: 12
V: TRBV19
size: NA
J: TRBJ2-7
CDR3: CASSSGYYEQYF
DNA: TGTGCCAGTAGTTCAGGATACTACGAGCAGTACTTC

D: NA
length: 15
V: TRBV21-1
size: NA
J: TRBJ2-5
CDR3: CASSPKGFSLKTQYF
DNA: TGTGCCAGCAGCCCTAAGGGTTTCAGCTTGAAGACCCAGTACTTC

D: TRBD1
length: 15
V: TRBV5-1
size: NA
J: TRBJ1-6
CDR3: CASSLTGTDRSPLHF
DNA: TGCGCCAGCAGCTTGACCGGGACAGACCGTTCACCCCTCCACTTT

D: NA
length: 14
V: TRBV2
size: NA
J: TRBJ2-2
CDR3: CASSGPQNTGELFF
DNA: TGTGCCAGCAGTGGGCCCCAGAACACCGGGGAGCTGTTTTTT

D: NA
length: 13
V: TRBV30
size: few
J: TRBJ1-5
CDR3: CAWSVQGGQPQHF
DNA: TGTGCCTGGAGTGTCCAGGGTGGTCAGCCCCAGCATTTT

D: NA
length: 15
V: TRBV6-6
size: NA
J: TRBJ1-1
CDR3: CASTPPNRLNTEAFF
DNA: TGTGCCAGCACTCCGCCCAACCGTCTGAACACTGAAGCTTTCTTT

D: TRBD1
length: 14
V: TRBV10-3
size: NA
J: TRBJ2-3
CDR3: CAIRATGSGDTQYF
DNA: TGTGCCATCAGGGCGACAGGGAGCGGAGATACGCAGTATTTT

D: TRBD1
length: 15
V: TRBV4-1
size: NA
J: TRBJ1-1
CDR3: CASSHDRTGGTEAFF
DNA: TGCGCCAGCAGCCATGATCGGACAGGGGGCACTGAAGCTTTCTTT

D: NA
length: 9
V: TRBV6-6
size: NA
J: TRBJ2-2
CDR3: CANCGELFF
DNA: TGTGCCAACTGCGGGGAGCTGTTTTTT

D: NA
length: 16
V: TRBV5-1
size: NA
J: TRBJ2-7
CDR3: CASSLDFGGPTYEQYF
DNA: TGCGCCAGCAGCTTGGATTTCGGGGGTCCTACCTACGAGCAGTACTTC

D: NA
length: 15
V: TRBV6-6
size: NA
J: TRBJ1-5
CDR3: CASSYLGRENQPQHF
DNA: TGTGCCAGCAGTTACTTGGGCAGGGAGAATCAGCCCCAGCATTTT

D: NA
length: 16
V: TRBV4-2
size: NA
J: TRBJ1-4
CDR3: CASSPDILTTNEKLFF
DNA: TGTGCCAGCAGCCCGGACATCTTAACAACTAATGAAAAACTGTTTTTT

D: NA
length: 16
V: TRBV28
size: NA
J: TRBJ1-2
CDR3: CASSSLRSLSNYGYTF
DNA: TGTGCCAGCAGCTCCCTACGGTCCTTATCTAACTATGGCTACACCTTC

D: NA
length: 14
V: TRBV5-1
size: NA
J: TRBJ1-2
CDR3: CASSNFAGADGYTF
DNA: TGCGCCAGCAGCAACTTCGCAGGGGCGGATGGCTACACCTTC

D: TRBD1
length: 15
V: TRBV6-5
size: NA
J: TRBJ1-1
CDR3: CASSYLGQWDTEAFF
DNA: TGTGCCAGCAGTTACTTGGGACAGTGGGACACTGAAGCTTTCTTT

D: NA
length: 14
V: TRBV4-2
size: NA
J: TRBJ2-7
CDR3: CASSQNPARDEQYF
DNA: TGTGCCAGCAGCCAAAATCCGGCAAGGGACGAGCAGTACTTC

D: TRBD2
length: 16
V: TRBV7-9
size: NA
J: TRBJ2-1
CDR3: CASSPRASGNYNEQFF
DNA: TGTGCCAGCAGCCCACGGGCTAGCGGGAACTACAATGAGCAGTTCTTC

D: TRBD2
length: 15
V: TRBV7-6
size: NA
J: TRBJ2-3
CDR3: CASSLGASGSDTQYF
DNA: TGTGCCAGCAGCTTAGGAGCTAGCGGGAGTGATACGCAGTATTTT

D: NA
length: 14
V: TRBV19
size: NA
J: TRBJ2-7
CDR3: CASSPPGRSYEQYF
DNA: TGTGCCAGTAGTCCCCCAGGACGATCCTACGAGCAGTACTTC

D: TRBD1
length: 15
V: TRBV5-1
size: NA
J: TRBJ1-3
CDR3: CASSSDRGSGNTIYF
DNA: TGCGCCAGCAGCTCCGACAGGGGCTCTGGAAACACCATATATTTT

D: TRBD1
length: 15
V: TRBV6-6
size: NA
J: TRBJ2-7
CDR3: CASSYLDRASYEQYF
DNA: TGTGCCAGCAGTTACTTGGACAGGGCCTCCTACGAGCAGTACTTC

D: NA
length: 13
V: TRBV7-3
size: NA
J: TRBJ2-7
CDR3: CASSLGLRYEQYF
DNA: TGTGCCAGCAGCTTAGGCCTCAGATACGAGCAGTACTTC

D: NA
length: 14
V: TRBV10-1
size: NA
J: TRBJ1-3
CDR3: CASSATALGNTIYF
DNA: TGCGCCAGCAGTGCTACAGCACTCGGAAACACCATATATTTT

D: NA
length: 16
V: TRBV4-1
size: NA
J: TRBJ2-7
CDR3: CASSPALGTLSYEQYF
DNA: TGCGCCAGCAGCCCCGCCCTTGGGACTCTCTCCTACGAGCAGTACTTC

D: NA
length: 16
V: TRBV7-9
size: NA
J: TRBJ2-7
CDR3: CASSRTPGRSSYEQYF
DNA: TGTGCCAGCAGCCGAACCCCGGGACGGAGCTCCTACGAGCAGTACTTC

D: NA
length: 14
V: TRBV7-9
size: few
J: TRBJ1-1
CDR3: CASSLGGVNTEAFF
DNA: TGTGCCAGCAGCTTAGGAGGGGTGAACACTGAAGCTTTCTTT

D: TRBD2
length: 15
V: TRBV19
size: NA
J: TRBJ2-3
CDR3: CATTPNSGSGDTQYF
DNA: TGTGCCACCACCCCCAATAGCGGGAGCGGAGATACGCAGTATTTT

D: NA
length: 13
V: TRBV28
size: NA
J: TRBJ2-7
CDR3: CASIQSSSYEQYF
DNA: TGTGCCAGCATTCAATCTAGCTCCTACGAGCAGTACTTC

D: TRBD1
length: 16
V: TRBV6-6
size: NA
J: TRBJ1-1
CDR3: CASSPGTGGLNTEAFF
DNA: TGTGCCAGCAGCCCCGGGACAGGGGGCCTAAACACTGAAGCTTTCTTT

D: NA
length: 11
V: TRBV19
size: few
J: TRBJ2-5
CDR3: CASKGAETQYF
DNA: TGTGCCAGTAAAGGGGCAGAGACCCAGTACTTC

D: NA
length: 15
V: TRBV19
size: NA
J: TRBJ1-5
CDR3: CASSIGESPSQPQHF
DNA: TGTGCCAGTAGTATCGGGGAATCCCCCAGTCAGCCCCAGCATTTT

D: TRBD1
length: 12
V: TRBV6-5
size: NA
J: TRBJ1-4
CDR3: CASSDRGGKLFF
DNA: TGTGCCAGCAGCGACAGGGGTGGAAAACTGTTTTTT

D: NA
length: 15
V: TRBV6-4
size: NA
J: TRBJ1-1
CDR3: CASSPSGVSNTEAFF
DNA: TGTGCCAGCAGTCCTTCAGGGGTGTCGAACACTGAAGCTTTCTTT

D: TRBD2
length: 14
V: TRBV9
size: once
J: TRBJ2-2
CDR3: CASRGEENTGELFF
DNA: TGTGCCAGCCGGGGGGAGGAGAACACCGGGGAGCTGTTTTTT

D: NA
length: 19
V: TRBV11-3
size: NA
J: TRBJ2-7
CDR3: CASSGQGDSSADYSYEQYF
DNA: TGTGCCAGCAGCGGTCAAGGAGACTCTAGCGCCGATTACTCCTACGAGCAGTACTTC

D: NA
length: 13
V: TRBV6-6
size: NA
J: TRBJ2-7
CDR3: CASSYSNSYEQYF
DNA: TGTGCCAGCAGTTACTCAAACTCCTACGAGCAGTACTTC

D: NA
length: 14
V: TRBV15
size: NA
J: TRBJ2-1
CDR3: CATSIDSIYNEQFF
DNA: TGTGCCACCAGCATCGACAGCATATACAATGAGCAGTTCTTC

D: TRBD1
length: 13
V: TRBV27
size: NA
J: TRBJ1-2
CDR3: CASRPGTGDGYTF
DNA: TGTGCCAGCAGACCCGGGACAGGGGATGGCTACACCTTC

D: NA
length: 14
V: TRBV30
size: NA
J: TRBJ2-2
CDR3: CASRGGWDTGELFF
DNA: TGTGCCTCAAGAGGGGGGTGGGACACCGGGGAGCTGTTTTTT

D: NA
length: 13
V: TRBV6-1
size: NA
J: TRBJ1-2
CDR3: CASTQKNPYGYTF
DNA: TGTGCCAGCACTCAAAAGAACCCCTATGGCTACACCTTC